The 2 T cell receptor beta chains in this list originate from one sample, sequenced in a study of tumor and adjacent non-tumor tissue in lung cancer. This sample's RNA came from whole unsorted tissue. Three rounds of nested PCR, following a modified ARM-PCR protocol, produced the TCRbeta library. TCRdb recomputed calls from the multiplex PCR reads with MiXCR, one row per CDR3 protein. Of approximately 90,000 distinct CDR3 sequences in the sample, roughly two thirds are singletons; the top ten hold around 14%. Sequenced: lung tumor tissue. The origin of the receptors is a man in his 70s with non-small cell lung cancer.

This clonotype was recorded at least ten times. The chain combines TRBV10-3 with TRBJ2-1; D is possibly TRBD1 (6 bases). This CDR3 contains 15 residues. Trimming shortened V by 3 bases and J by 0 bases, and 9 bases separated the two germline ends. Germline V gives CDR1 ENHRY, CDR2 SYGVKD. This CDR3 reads CAISERGSSYNEQFF. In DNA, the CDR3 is TGTGCCATCAGTGAAAGGGGGAGCTCCTACAATGAGCAGTTCTTC.

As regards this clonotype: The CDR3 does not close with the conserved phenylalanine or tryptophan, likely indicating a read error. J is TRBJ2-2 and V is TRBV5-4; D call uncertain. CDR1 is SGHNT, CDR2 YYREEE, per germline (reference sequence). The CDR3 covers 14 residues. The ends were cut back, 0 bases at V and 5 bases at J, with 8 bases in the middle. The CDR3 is CASSLAHATGELFI. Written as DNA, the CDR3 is TGTGCCAGCAGCTTGGCCCATGCGACCGGGGAGCTGTTTATT.